This T cell receptor (beta chain) stems from a study of shared clonotypes between healthy human individuals. Sequencing was at deep level. Sorted-subset replicate PCRs used 150 to 200 ng of genomic DNA. This amount corresponded to about 30,000 T cell genomes. Libraries were prepared by immunoSEQ multiplex PCR; TCRdb keeps only in-frame clonotypes and omits some of them. The table has over 300,000 clones, roughly 87% seen once. The CDR3 has 16 residues. Germline CDR1 LNHDA, CDR2 SQIVND (reference sequence). Trimming cost V 5 bases and J 0 bases, with 15 bases left between them. The sequence was obtained from a man aged 18 to 29 in good health. V gene TRBV19 combines with J gene TRBJ2-3; D is perhaps TRBD2 (7 bases). Material: memory CD8+ T cells sorted from blood. As to subset: CD45RO+ cells pooled with CCR7-negative TemRA cells. The CDR3 here is CASSSGRGASTDTQYF. As DNA, the CDR3 is TGTGCCAGTAGTTCTGGCCGGGGGGCTAGCACAGATACGCAGTATTTT.